Below, 5 T cell receptor beta chains from the same sample are listed, as sequenced in a study of OX40 agonist ivuxolimab in advanced cancers. The library was built by means of the immunoSEQ multiplex PCR assay. Entries here come from immuneACCESS through TCRdb and include only in-frame sequences with V and J called. Some clones fail to appear in such tables; in the studies checked, an unresolved V gene covers under half of the shortfall, and the cause of the remainder is unknown. The sample yields 75,000 to 100,000 clones; about four fifths were counted once. The ten top clones hold roughly 2.5% of the sample. The sequencing used CD4+ or CD8+ T cells sorted from blood, collected in a trial of the OX40 agonist ivuxolimab. The receptors were sampled from an adult with an advanced solid tumor such as melanoma, head and neck, liver or kidney cancer.

The chain joins TRBV11-1 to TRBJ2-3; 9 nucleotides match TRBD2. CDR1 and CDR2 from the germline V gene are SGHAT and FQDESV (reference sequence). The CDR3 contains 14 residues. With V trimmed by 5 bases and J by 4 bases, 4 bases remained unmatched. CDR3 protein: CASSPGLASDTQYF. CDR3 nucleotide sequence: TGTGCCAGCAGCCCGGGACTAGCTTCAGATACGCAGTATTTT. Filled out from reference TRBV11-1 and TRBJ2-3, the complete variable domain reads EAEVAQSPRYKITEKSQAVAFWCDPISGHATLYWYRQILGQGPELLVQFQDESVVDDSQLPKDRFSAERLKGVDSTLKIQPAELGDSAMYLCASSPGLASDTQYFGPGTRLTVL.

The chain uses TRBV19 and TRBJ1-4, with D perhaps TRBD1 (5 bases). The CDR3 contains 16 residues. Germline-derived CDR1 and CDR2 are LNHDA and SQIVND (reference sequence). Trimming took off 2 bases at V and 5 bases at J, with 15 bases between the two ends. This CDR3 is CASSIPRQPLNEKLFF. CDR3 coding DNA: TGTGCCAGTAGTATACCCCGACAGCCCCTCAATGAAAAACTGTTTTTT.

The chain combines TRBV7-8 with TRBJ2-3, with TRBD1 identical over 8 bases. Unmatched junction bases numbered 9, after V lost 5 bases and J lost 2 bases. Germline V lookup: CDR1 SGHVS, CDR2 FQNEAQ. This CDR3 is built from 16 residues. CDR3 DNA sequence: TGTGCCAGCAGCACCGAGGGACAGGCGATCACAGATACGCAGTATTTT. It yields the protein CASSTEGQAITDTQYF.

The gene calls are TRBV27 and TRBJ2-2; 7 bases fit TRBD1. From germline, CDR1 is MNHEY and CDR2 SMNVEV (reference sequence). The CDR3 extends over 15 amino acids. V trimming: 5 bases; J trimming: 0 bases; junction bases outside the gene matches: 3. CDR3 sequence: CASSRDRTNTGELFF. The CDR3 DNA sequence: TGTGCCAGCAGTCGGGACAGAACGAACACCGGGGAGCTGTTTTTT.

This clone was seen only a few times. Here the CDR3 reads CASSRDGRATEAFF. CDR3 DNA: TGTGCCAGCAGTAGGGACGGAAGGGCGACTGAAGCTTTCTTT. The rearrangement joins TRBV6-5 to TRBJ1-1, with D possibly being TRBD1 (5 bases). The CDR3 has 14 amino acids. V lost 5 bases to trimming and J lost 5 bases, with 15 bases between them. CDR1 and CDR2 (germline): MNHEY, SVGAGI.